These T cell receptor beta chains were read from a single sample in a study of radiotherapy plus CTLA-4 blockade in lung cancer. Clones were read by immunoSEQ multiplex PCR, and TCRdb kept only the in-frame ones, dropping some. The table has about 15,000 clones, around 70% seen once. Sequencing was performed on peripheral blood, taken from a patient treated with radiotherapy plus ipilimumab. Source of these receptors: a human donor with non-small cell lung cancer whose response to radiotherapy plus ipilimumab could not be evaluated. Each CDR3 is given with its conserved first and last residue. D genes are given only for firm matches. The size entry is marked missing in some rows and otherwise reads once, few, many or a size class.

NA TRBJ2-7 TRBV11-2 TRBD2 14 TGTGCCAGCAGCTTAGCCCTAGCGGGGAGGTGGCAGTACTTC CASSLALAGRWQYF
NA TRBJ2-2 TRBV7-2 TRBD2 15 TGTGCCAGCAGCCGACTAGCGGGGGGGGTCGGGGAGCTGTTTTTT CASSRLAGGVGELFF
few TRBJ1-1 TRBV5-4 NA 19 TGTGCCAGCAGCTTGGGGGGACTACCAGGGGCCGGATTGAACACTGAAGCTTTCTTT CASSLGGLPGAGLNTEAFF
NA TRBJ2-4 TRBV30 TRBD1 15 TGTGCCTGGAGCGGGGACAGACAAGCCAAAAACATTCAGTACTTC CAWSGDRQAKNIQYF
NA TRBJ1-1 TRBV7-9 NA 17 TGTGCCAGCAGTGAAGAATCAGGACACTATGTCGACACTGAAGCTTTCTTT CASSEESGHYVDTEAFF
NA TRBJ2-3 TRBV2 TRBD2 12 TGTGCCAGCAGGAGGACTAGCGGGGCGCAGTATTTT CASRRTSGAQYF
NA TRBJ2-5 TRBV1 NA 16 TGCACCAGCAGCCAAGATGGAGGGGGGGGCCAAGAGACCCAGTACTTC CTSSQDGGGGQETQYF
NA TRBJ2-7 TRBV6-6 TRBD1 16 TGTGCCAGCAGCCTTGGGACAGGTCGAATGGGTGACGAGCAGTACTTC CASSLGTGRMGDEQYF
once TRBJ2-2 TRBV9 TRBD2 16 TGTGCCAGCAGTCTGACTAGCGGGGAGAACACCGGGGAGCTGTTTTTT CASSLTSGENTGELFF
NA TRBJ2-2 TRBV30 TRBD1 13 TGTGCCTGGAGTCCACAGGGGACCGGGGAGCTGTTTTTT CAWSPQGTGELFF
NA TRBJ1-1 TRBV18 NA 12 TGTGCCAGCTCACCAGACTACACTGAAGCTTTCTTT CASSPDYTEAFF
once TRBJ2-2 TRBV29-1 NA 13 TGCAGCGTTCTGACTAGTGGCCCCGGGGAGCTGTTTTTT CSVLTSGPGELFF
NA TRBJ2-7 TRBV6-5 NA 13 TGTGCCAGCAACCATAGGGGTTCCTACGAGCAGTACTTC CASNHRGSYEQYF
NA TRBJ1-2 TRBV19 NA 12 TGTGCCAGTATCGGCGGGCGCCATGGCTACACCTTC CASIGGRHGYTF
NA TRBJ2-2 TRBV23-1 NA 15 TGCGCCAGCCGCCTTTCTCACAGGGACCCCGGGGAGCTGTTTTTT CASRLSHRDPGELFF
NA TRBJ1-1 TRBV9 TRBD1 13 TGTGCCAGCACCTGGACAGGGGCCACTGAAGCTTTCTTT CASTWTGATEAFF
NA TRBJ1-1 TRBV5-1 NA 15 TGCGCCAGCAGCTTGGCTCCGGGAACGAACACTGAAGCTTTCTTT CASSLAPGTNTEAFF
NA TRBJ2-3 TRBV27 TRBD1 14 TGTGCCAGCAGATGGACAGGGGTAGGAGATACGCAGTATTTT CASRWTGVGDTQYF
NA TRBJ1-4 TRBV4-2 NA 14 TGTGCCAGCTCCCGACAGCCAACTAATGAAAAACTGTTTTTT CASSRQPTNEKLFF
NA TRBJ2-7 TRBV27 TRBD1 15 TGTGCCAGCAGTTTCTCTGGACAGGGGTCCTACGAGCAGTACTTC CASSFSGQGSYEQYF
NA TRBJ1-2 TRBV30 NA 13 TGTGCCTGGAGACCGGGCCCCGGGGGAGGCTACACCTTC CAWRPGPGGGYTF
NA TRBJ1-5 TRBV6-4 TRBD1 19 TGTGCCAGCAGTGAAACCGGGGGACAGGGACTCGCGCCCAATCAGCCCCAGCATTTT CASSETGGQGLAPNQPQHF
NA TRBJ2-1 TRBV7-2 NA 12 TGTGCCAGCAGCTTTACTAACAATGAGCAGTTCTTC CASSFTNNEQFF
NA TRBJ2-4 TRBV4-1 NA 16 TGCGCCAGCAGCCAGGACACGTACGTAGCCAAAAACATTCAGTACTTC CASSQDTYVAKNIQYF
NA TRBJ1-3 TRBV5-1 NA 15 TGCGCCAGCAGCTTGGGGACAGCGGAAGGAAACACCATATATTTT CASSLGTAEGNTIYF
few TRBJ2-2 TRBV5-4 TRBD1 16 TGTGCCAGCAGCTTGTGGACAGGCGTCAACACCGGGGAGCTGTTTTTT CASSLWTGVNTGELFF
NA TRBJ2-2 TRBV9 NA 17 TGTGCCAGCAGCCCCCCTTTTATGGCAGGGTTCACCGGGGAGCTGTTTTTT CASSPPFMAGFTGELFF
NA TRBJ1-2 TRBV9 NA 12 TGTGCCAGTCACGGGACTCGGGTCGGCTACACCTTC CASHGTRVGYTF
NA TRBJ2-5 TRBV5-1 NA 14 TGCGCCAGCAGTAATCCAGCGGCCCAAGAGACCCAGTACTTC CASSNPAAQETQYF
NA TRBJ1-4 TRBV2 NA 15 TGTGCCAGCTATCGCTCGGAAGGGGTAAATGAAAAACTGTTTTTT CASYRSEGVNEKLFF
NA TRBJ2-5 TRBV7-9 NA 14 TGTGCCAGCAGCTTAAGCACTAGCCAAGAGACCCAGTACTTC CASSLSTSQETQYF
NA TRBJ2-7 TRBV5-1 TRBD1 14 TGCGCCAGCAGCGGGACAGGGGGTACCCACGAGCAGTACTTC CASSGTGGTHEQYF
NA TRBJ1-2 TRBV7-9 NA 18 TGTGCCAGCAGCCCTACCGCTACGACCCGTGAAGAGGACTATGGCTACACCTTC CASSPTATTREEDYGYTF
few TRBJ1-3 TRBV9 NA 15 TGTGCCAGCAGCGTAACTTACCAACCTGGAAACACCATATATTTT CASSVTYQPGNTIYF
NA TRBJ1-6 TRBV6-5 NA 14 TGTGCCAGCAAAGACGGAACCGGAGGTTCACCCCTCCACTTT CASKDGTGGSPLHF
NA TRBJ2-1 TRBV27 TRBD2 17 TGTGCCAGCAGCCGCCAAAGGGCGGGAGCCGGCTACAATGAGCAGTTCTTC CASSRQRAGAGYNEQFF
NA TRBJ2-5 TRBV5-1 TRBD1 15 TGCGCCAGCAGCCCCTTTCGACAGGGAAGAGAGACCCAGTACTTC CASSPFRQGRETQYF
few TRBJ1-5 TRBV30 NA 14 TGTGCCTGGAGTTTTGGGGGGAAGGATCAGCCCCAGCATTTT CAWSFGGKDQPQHF
NA TRBJ1-2 TRBV7-3 TRBD1 16 TGTGCCAGCAGCCCTAGCCGGACAGGGGGCGTCGGTGGCTACACCTTC CASSPSRTGGVGGYTF
NA TRBJ1-2 TRBV6-5 NA 14 TGTGCCAGCAGTTACTCGGCGGATAACTATGGCTACACCTTC CASSYSADNYGYTF
few TRBJ1-1 TRBV6-5 NA 15 TGTGCCAGCAGTTACACCACCGGGGGTGGCACTGAAGCTTTCTTT CASSYTTGGGTEAFF
few TRBJ1-2 TRBV9 NA 13 TGTGCCAGCAGCGGTCAAGAACTCTATGGCTACACCTTC CASSGQELYGYTF
NA TRBJ2-7 TRBV13 TRBD1 17 TGTGCCAGCAGCTTGGCCCAAGGACAGGGGTCGGCCTACGAGCAGTACTTC CASSLAQGQGSAYEQYF
few TRBJ1-3 TRBV10-2 NA 15 TGCGCCAGCAGTGACTACTCTAATTCTGGAAACACCATATATTTT CASSDYSNSGNTIYF
NA TRBJ1-2 TRBV7-2 TRBD1 15 TGTGCCAGCAGCTTAGTGGACAGGGGGGACAATGGCTACACCTTC CASSLVDRGDNGYTF
many TRBJ1-2 TRBV6-6 NA 13 TGTGCCAGCACAGGGACTCTTAACTATGGCTACACCTTC CASTGTLNYGYTF
NA TRBJ1-2 TRBV5-6 TRBD1 12 TGTGCCAGCAGCATCCGGACAGGGGACTACACCTTC CASSIRTGDYTF
NA TRBJ1-4 TRBV7-9 NA 15 TGTGCCAGCAGCGGTGGCGGTGGCCTTAATGAAAAACTGTTTTTT CASSGGGGLNEKLFF
NA TRBJ1-2 TRBV9 NA 14 TGTGCCAGCAGACGCTCCGGGGTGACCTATGGCTACACCTTC CASRRSGVTYGYTF
NA TRBJ1-1 TRBV4-1 NA 16 TGCGCCAGCAGCCAAGAGATTCCGGGGTTCGGCACTGAAGCTTTCTTT CASSQEIPGFGTEAFF
NA TRBJ1-2 TRBV28 NA 12 TGTGCCAGCAGTTCAGGTACAGGGGGCTACACCTTC CASSSGTGGYTF
NA TRBJ1-3 TRBV5-1 NA 16 TGCGCCAGCAGCTTGGCTGGAGGAGGTGTCGGAAACACCATATATTTT CASSLAGGGVGNTIYF
NA TRBJ1-5 TRBV27 TRBD1 16 TGTGCCAGCAAAGTTGGAACAGGGGCCACCAATCAGCCCCAGCATTTT CASKVGTGATNQPQHF
NA TRBJ2-2 TRBV7-9 NA 18 TGTGCCAGCAGCAAAGGTTCTTTGGGGGCCCAATACACCGGGGAGCTGTTTTTT CASSKGSLGAQYTGELFF
NA TRBJ2-7 TRBV2 TRBD1 14 TGTGCCAGCAGTGCAGGACAGGGGGCAAACGAGCAGTACTTC CASSAGQGANEQYF
few TRBJ1-6 TRBV4-2 NA 15 TGTGCCAGCAGCTTGGAAAAGGGGCTGGGTTCACCCCTCCACTTT CASSLEKGLGSPLHF
NA TRBJ2-1 TRBV19 NA 12 TGTGCCAGTAGGAGCACAGACCCAAAGCAGTTCTTC CASRSTDPKQFF
NA TRBJ2-3 TRBV6-4 NA 15 TGTGCCAGCAGTGACTCGAGGGCCGGAGTGGATACGCAGTATTTT CASSDSRAGVDTQYF